Reported below is one TCR beta chain. The record originates from a study of blood T cell repertoires in COVID-19. At the level of the study: COVID-19 samples from acute and convalescent phases originated in the United States, Italy and Spain.

Data came from immunoSEQ multiplex PCR; TCRdb stores just in-frame clones and leaves some out. In the table there are about 240,000 clones, about 80% of which are singletons. The receptor comes from a woman aged 80 or over with acute or convalescent COVID-19. Sequencing was performed on peripheral blood.

The CDR3 DNA sequence: TGTGCCAGCAGCCCCCCGGGGGGCTATAATTCACCCCTCCACTTT. Protein sequence: CASSPPGGYNSPLHF. The chain employs TRBV5-4 and TRBJ1-6; tentatively, D is TRBD1 (5 bases). Trimming took off 4 bases at V and 3 bases at J, with 11 bases between the two ends. The length of the CDR3 is 15 residues. Germline V CDR1 and CDR2: SGHNT, YYREEE (reference sequence).